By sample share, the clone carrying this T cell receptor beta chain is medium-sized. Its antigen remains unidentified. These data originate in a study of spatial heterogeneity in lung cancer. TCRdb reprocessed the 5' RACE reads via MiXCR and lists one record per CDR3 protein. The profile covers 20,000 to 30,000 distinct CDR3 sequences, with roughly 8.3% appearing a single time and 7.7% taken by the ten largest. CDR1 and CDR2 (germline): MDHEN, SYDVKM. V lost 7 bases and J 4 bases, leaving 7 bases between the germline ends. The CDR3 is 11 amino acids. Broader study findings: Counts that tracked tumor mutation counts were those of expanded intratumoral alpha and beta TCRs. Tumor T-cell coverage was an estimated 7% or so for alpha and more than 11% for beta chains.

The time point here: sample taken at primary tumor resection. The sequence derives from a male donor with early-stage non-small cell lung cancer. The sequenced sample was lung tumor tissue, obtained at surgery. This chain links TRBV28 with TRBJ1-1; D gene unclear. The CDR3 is CASTGLTEAFF. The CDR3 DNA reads TGTGCCAGCACGGGCCTCACTGAAGCTTTCTTT.